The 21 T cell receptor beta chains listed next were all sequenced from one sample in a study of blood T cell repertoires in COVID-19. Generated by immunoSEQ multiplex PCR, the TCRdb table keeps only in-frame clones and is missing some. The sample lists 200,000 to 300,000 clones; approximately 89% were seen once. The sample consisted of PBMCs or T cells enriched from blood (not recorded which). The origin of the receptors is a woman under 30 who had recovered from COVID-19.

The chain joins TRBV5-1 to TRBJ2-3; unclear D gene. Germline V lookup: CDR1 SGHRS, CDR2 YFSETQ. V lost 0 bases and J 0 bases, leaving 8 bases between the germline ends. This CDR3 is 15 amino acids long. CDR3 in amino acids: CASSLGQVSTDTQYF. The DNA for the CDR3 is TGCGCCAGCAGCTTGGGGCAGGTCAGCACAGATACGCAGTATTTT.

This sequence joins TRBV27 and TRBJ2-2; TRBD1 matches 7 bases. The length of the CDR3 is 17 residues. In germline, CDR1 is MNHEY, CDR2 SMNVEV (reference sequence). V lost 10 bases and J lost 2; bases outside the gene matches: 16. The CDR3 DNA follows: TGTGCCACAGGGGGATGGCAGCCACCTACTAACACCGGGGAGCTGTTTTTT. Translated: CATGGWQPPTNTGELFF.

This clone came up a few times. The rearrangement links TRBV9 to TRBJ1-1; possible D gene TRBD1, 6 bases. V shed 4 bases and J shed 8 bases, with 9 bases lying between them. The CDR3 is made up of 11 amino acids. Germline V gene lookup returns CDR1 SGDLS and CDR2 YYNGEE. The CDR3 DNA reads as TGTGCCAGCAGCCCAGGGACAGAAGCTTTCTTT. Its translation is CASSPGTEAFF.

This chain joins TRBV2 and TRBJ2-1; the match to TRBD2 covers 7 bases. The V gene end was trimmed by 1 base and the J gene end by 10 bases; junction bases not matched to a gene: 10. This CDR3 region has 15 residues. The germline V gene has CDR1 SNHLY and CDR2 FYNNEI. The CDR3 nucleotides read TGTGCCAGCAGTGAAGAAGCGGGACCCAGGGTGGAGCAGTTCTTC. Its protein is CASSEEAGPRVEQFF.

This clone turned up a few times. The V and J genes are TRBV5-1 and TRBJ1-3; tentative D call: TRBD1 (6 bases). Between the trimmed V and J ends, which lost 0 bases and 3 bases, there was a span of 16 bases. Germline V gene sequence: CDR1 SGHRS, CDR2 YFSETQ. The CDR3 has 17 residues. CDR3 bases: TGCGCCAGCAGCTTGGAGGCCCCGACAGGTGTTGGAAACACCATATATTTT. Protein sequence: CASSLEAPTGVGNTIYF.

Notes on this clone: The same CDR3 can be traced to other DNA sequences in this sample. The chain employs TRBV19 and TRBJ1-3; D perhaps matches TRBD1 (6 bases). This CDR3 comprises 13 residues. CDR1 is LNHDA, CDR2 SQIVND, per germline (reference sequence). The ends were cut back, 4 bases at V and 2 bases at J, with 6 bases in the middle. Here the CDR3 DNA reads TGTGCCAGTAGTACAGGGGCTGGAAACACCATATATTTT. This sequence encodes CASSTGAGNTIYF.

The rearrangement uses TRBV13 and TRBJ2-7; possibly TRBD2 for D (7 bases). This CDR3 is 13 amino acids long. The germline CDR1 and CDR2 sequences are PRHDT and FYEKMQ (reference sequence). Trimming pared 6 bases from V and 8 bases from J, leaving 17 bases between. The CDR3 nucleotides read TGTGCCAGCAGTTCCTGGGGGGGGCGGAAGCAGTACTTC. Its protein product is CASSSWGGRKQYF. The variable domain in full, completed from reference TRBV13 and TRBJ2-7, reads AAGVIQSPRHLIKEKRETATLKCYPIPRHDTVYWYQQGPGQDPQFLISFYEKMQSDKGSIPDRFSAQQFSDYHSELNMSSLELGDSALYFCASSSWGGRKQYFGPGTRLTVT.

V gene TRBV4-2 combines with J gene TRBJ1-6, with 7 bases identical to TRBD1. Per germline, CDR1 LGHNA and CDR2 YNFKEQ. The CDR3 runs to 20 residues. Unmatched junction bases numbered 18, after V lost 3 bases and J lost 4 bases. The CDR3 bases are TGTGCCAGCAGCCACCCACCGGGACAGCTCTGGGGGTTTTATAATTCACCCCTCCACTTT. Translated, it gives CASSHPPGQLWGFYNSPLHF.

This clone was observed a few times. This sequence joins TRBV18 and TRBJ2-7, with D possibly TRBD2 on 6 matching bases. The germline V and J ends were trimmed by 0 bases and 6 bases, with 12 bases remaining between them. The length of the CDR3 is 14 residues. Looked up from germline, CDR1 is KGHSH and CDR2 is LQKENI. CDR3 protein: CASSPPRDPPEQYF. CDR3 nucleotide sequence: TGTGCCAGCTCACCACCGCGGGATCCACCCGAGCAGTACTTC.

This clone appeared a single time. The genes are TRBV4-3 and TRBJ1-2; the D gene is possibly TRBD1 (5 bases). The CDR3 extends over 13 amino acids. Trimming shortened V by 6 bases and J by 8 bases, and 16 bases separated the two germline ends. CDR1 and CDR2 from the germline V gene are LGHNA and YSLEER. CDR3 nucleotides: TGCGCCAGCAGTCAAAGGGGTAGCTGGGGCTACACCTTC. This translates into CASSQRGSWGYTF.

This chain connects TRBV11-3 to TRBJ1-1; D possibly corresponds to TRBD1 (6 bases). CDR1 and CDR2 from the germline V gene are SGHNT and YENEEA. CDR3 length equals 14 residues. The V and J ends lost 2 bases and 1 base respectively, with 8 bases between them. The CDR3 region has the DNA TGTGCCAGCAGCTTAAGAGGGGGGAACACTGAAGCTTTCTTT. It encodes CASSLRGGNTEAFF.

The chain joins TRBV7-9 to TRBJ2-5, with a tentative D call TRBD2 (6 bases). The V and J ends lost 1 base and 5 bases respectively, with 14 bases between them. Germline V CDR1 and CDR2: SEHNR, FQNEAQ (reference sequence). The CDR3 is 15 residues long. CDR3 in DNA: TGTGCCAGCAGCTTAGGTGGGACTCCCCATGAGACCCAGTACTTC. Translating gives CASSLGGTPHETQYF.

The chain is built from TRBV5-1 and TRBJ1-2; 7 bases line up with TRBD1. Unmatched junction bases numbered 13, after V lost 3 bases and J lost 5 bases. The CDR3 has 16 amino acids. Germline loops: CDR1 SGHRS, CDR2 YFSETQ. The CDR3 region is CASSWSDRDGGYGYTF. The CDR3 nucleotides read TGCGCCAGCAGCTGGTCCGACAGGGACGGGGGTTATGGCTACACCTTC.

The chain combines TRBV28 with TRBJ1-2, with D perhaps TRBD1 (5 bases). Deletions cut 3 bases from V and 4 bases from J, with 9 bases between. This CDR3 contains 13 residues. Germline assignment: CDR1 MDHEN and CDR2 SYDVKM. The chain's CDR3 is CASSFLQGYGYTF. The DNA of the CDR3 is TGTGCCAGCAGTTTCTTGCAGGGCTATGGCTACACCTTC.

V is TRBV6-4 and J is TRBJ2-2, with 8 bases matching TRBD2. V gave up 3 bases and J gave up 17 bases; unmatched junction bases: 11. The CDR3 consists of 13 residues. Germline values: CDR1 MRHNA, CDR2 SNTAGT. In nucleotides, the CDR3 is TGTGCCAGCAGTGAAACCGGGACTAGTCGCCTCTTTTTT. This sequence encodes CASSETGTSRLFF.

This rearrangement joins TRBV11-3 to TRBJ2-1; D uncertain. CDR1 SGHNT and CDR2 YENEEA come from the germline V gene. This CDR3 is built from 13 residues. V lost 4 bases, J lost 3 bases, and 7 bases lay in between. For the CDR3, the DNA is TGTGCCAGCAGCTCCCTAAACTACAATGAGCAGTTCTTC. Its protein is CASSSLNYNEQFF.

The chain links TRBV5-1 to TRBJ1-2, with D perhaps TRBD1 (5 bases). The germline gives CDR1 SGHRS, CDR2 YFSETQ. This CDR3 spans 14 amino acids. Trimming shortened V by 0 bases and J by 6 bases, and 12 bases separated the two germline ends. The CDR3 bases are TGCGCCAGCAGCTTGGGACAGCTGGTCGATGGCTACACCTTC. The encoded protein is CASSLGQLVDGYTF.

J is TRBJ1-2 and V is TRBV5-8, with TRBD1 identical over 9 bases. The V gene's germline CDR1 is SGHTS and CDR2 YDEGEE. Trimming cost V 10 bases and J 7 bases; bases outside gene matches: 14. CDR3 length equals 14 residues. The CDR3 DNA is TGTGCCGGAGACAAGATACAGGGGGCTCGTGGCTACACCTTC. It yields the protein CAGDKIQGARGYTF.

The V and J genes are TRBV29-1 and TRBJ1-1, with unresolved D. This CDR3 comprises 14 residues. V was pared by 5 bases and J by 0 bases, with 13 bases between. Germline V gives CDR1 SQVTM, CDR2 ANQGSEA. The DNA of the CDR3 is TGCAGCGTTAAGGTCAAAGACATGAACACTGAAGCTTTCTTT. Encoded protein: CSVKVKDMNTEAFF.

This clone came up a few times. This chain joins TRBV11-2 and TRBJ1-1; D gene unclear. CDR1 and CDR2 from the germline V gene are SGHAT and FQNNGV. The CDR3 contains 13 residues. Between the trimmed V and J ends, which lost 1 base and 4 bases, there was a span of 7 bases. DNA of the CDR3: TGTGCCAGCAGCTTAGCGTTCAGCACTGAAGCTTTCTTT. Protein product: CASSLAFSTEAFF.

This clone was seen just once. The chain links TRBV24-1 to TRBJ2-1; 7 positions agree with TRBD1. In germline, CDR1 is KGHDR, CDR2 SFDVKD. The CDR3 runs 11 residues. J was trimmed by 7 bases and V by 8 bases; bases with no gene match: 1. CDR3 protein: CATTGGNEQFF. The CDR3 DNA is TGTGCCACCACAGGGGGAAATGAGCAGTTCTTC.